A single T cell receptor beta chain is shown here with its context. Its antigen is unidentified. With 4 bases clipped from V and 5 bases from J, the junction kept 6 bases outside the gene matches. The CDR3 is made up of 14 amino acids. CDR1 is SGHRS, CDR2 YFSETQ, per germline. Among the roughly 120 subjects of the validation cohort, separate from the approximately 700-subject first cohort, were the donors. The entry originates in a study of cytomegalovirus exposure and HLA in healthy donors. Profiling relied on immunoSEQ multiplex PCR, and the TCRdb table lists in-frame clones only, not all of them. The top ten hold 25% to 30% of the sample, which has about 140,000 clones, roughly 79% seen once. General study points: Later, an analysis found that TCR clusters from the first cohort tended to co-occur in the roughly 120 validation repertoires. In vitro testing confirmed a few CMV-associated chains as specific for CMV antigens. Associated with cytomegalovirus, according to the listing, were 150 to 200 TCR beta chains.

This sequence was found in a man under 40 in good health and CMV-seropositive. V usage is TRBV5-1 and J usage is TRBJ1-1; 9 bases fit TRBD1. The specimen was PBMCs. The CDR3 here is CASSVQGARTEAFF. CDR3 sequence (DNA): TGCGCCAGCAGCGTACAGGGGGCGCGGACTGAAGCTTTCTTT.